This T cell receptor (beta chain) was observed in a study of Graves' ophthalmopathy and Graves' hyperthyroidism. TCR beta CDR3 regions were amplified from RNA transcripts. After a first-round RT-PCR with HTBI primers, a second-round multiplex PCR was run. TCRdb reprocessed the multiplex PCR reads via MiXCR and lists one record per CDR3 protein. The table records about 550,000 distinct CDR3 sequences, about 40% of them present only once. This clonotype was observed a few times. V dropped 0 bases and J dropped 10 bases, with 15 bases sitting between them. The germline CDR1 and CDR2 sequences are LGHDT and YNNKEL (reference sequence). CDR3 length: 15 amino acids.

The chain couples TRBV3-1 to TRBJ1-4, with no clear D. The specimen sequenced was peripheral blood or thyroid tissue (not recorded which). The clonotype originates from an adult man with Graves' hyperthyroidism. The CDR3 DNA sequence: TGTGCCAGCAGCCAAGATAATCGGGGAATTGGAAAACTGTTTTTT. Its protein product is CASSQDNRGIGKLFF.